The T cell receptor (beta chain) under discussion was sequenced for a study of beta chain features in type 1 diabetes. Background on the study: Across every sample, around 110,000,000 sorted cells were examined in total. Study findings and constraints: The cDNA sequencing approach could over-represent high-TCR-expressing cells. Within each of all four CD4+ subsets, Type 1 diabetes patients had TCRB CDR3s that were moderately but significantly shorter. For patients, the naive, central memory and Treg TCRB repertoires appeared more alike than for healthy donors. Equally in patients and controls, PCR might preferentially amplify shorter templates.

Every isolated RNA sample was fully reverse transcribed, so sequencing captured expressed TCRB transcripts. Using immunoSEQ multiplex PCR, the repertoire was profiled, and TCRdb retains in-frame clones only, with some absent. The profile shows 600,000 to 700,000 clones, around 12% of them singletons. Per germline, CDR1 SGHNT and CDR2 YYREEE (reference sequence). CDR3 length equals 13 residues. V dropped 5 bases and J dropped 5; count of bases not matched to a gene: 5. This clone was recorded a few times. The antigen is undetermined. The chain uses TRBV5-4 and TRBJ2-5, with TRBD2 matching 8 bases. The receptor was isolated from a man aged 25-45 years with type 1 diabetes. Specimen: naive CD4+ T cells from blood. DNA of the CDR3: TGTGCCAGCAGGAGCGGGGGTTCGGAGACCCAGTACTTC. Residues: CASRSGGSETQYF.